The 31 T cell receptor beta chains below were found in one sample sequenced in a study of response to subunit inactivated influenza vaccine. TCRdb re-derived calls from the RT-PCR reads in MiXCR, one entry per CDR3 protein. The sample has about 800,000 distinct CDR3 sequences; about 20% are singletons. The sequenced sample was PBMCs from blood, obtained more than 4 days after vaccination. The receptors derive from a man between 50 and 59 years old who received an inactivated influenza vaccine.

V gene TRBV7-2 combines with J gene TRBJ2-7; D gene uncertain. From germline, CDR1 is SGHTA and CDR2 FQGNSA. V shed 3 bases and J shed 5 bases, with 8 bases lying between them. CDR3 size: 12 residues. In nucleotides, the CDR3 is TGTGCCAGCAGCTTTGGGCCGAACGAGCAGTACTTC. Translation: CASSFGPNEQYF.

The rearrangement joins TRBV18 to TRBJ2-7, with D tentatively TRBD2 (5 bases). Germline V gene lookup returns CDR1 KGHSH and CDR2 LQKENI. Trimming stripped 3 bases from V and 3 bases from J, with 18 bases between. The CDR3 consists of 16 residues. The chain's CDR3 is CASSPGFVATHYEQYF. The CDR3 DNA reads as TGTGCCAGCTCACCGGGTTTTGTAGCGACTCACTACGAGCAGTACTTC.

This clonotype was seen a handful of times. V gene TRBV5-1 combines with J gene TRBJ2-3; unclear D gene. The CDR3 loop spans 13 amino acids. Germline CDR1 reads SGHRS; CDR2 reads YFSETQ. V was shortened by 3 bases and J by 5 bases, with 10 bases between the two germline ends. CDR3: CASSSLNEDTQYF. The CDR3 DNA is TGCGCCAGCAGCTCCCTCAATGAAGATACGCAGTATTTT. The complete variable domain, with remaining parts taken from reference TRBV5-1 and TRBJ2-3, reads KAGVTQTPRYLIKTRGQQVTLSCSPISGHRSVSWYQQTPGQGLQFLFEYFSETQRNKGNFPGRFSGRQFSNSRSEMNVSTLELGDSALYLCASSSLNEDTQYFGPGTRLTVL.

This clonotype has only a few counts. The chain carries TRBV29-1 and TRBJ1-1; D gene ambiguous. Germline values: CDR1 SQVTM, CDR2 ANQGSEA. The CDR3 is 10 residues long. V lost 5 bases and J 2 bases, leaving 3 bases between the germline ends. For the CDR3, the DNA is TGCAGCGTTCTAAACACTGAAGCTTTCTTT. It encodes CSVLNTEAFF.

This clonotype has just a few counts. J is TRBJ2-7 and V is TRBV5-1, with D possibly being TRBD1 (5 bases). Germline CDR1 and CDR2: SGHRS and YFSETQ. The CDR3 runs 15 residues. V lost 0 bases to trimming and J lost 1 base, with 11 bases between them. The CDR3 is CASSLVTDSSYEQYF. DNA for the CDR3: TGCGCCAGCAGCTTGGTGACAGACTCTTCCTACGAGCAGTACTTC.

V gene TRBV4-2 combines with J gene TRBJ2-1, with 12 bases aligning to TRBD1. The length of the CDR3 is 17 residues. Trimming removed 0 bases from V and 2 bases from J; junction bases left unmatched: 2. Germline loops: CDR1 LGHNA, CDR2 YNFKEQ. The CDR3 nucleotides are TGTGCCAGCAGCCAAGAAGGGACAGGGGGCGCCTACAATGAGCAGTTCTTC. Protein product: CASSQEGTGGAYNEQFF.

The rearrangement uses TRBV12-3 or TRBV12-4 and TRBJ2-2; 11 nucleotides align to TRBD2. This CDR3 contains 16 residues. Trimming removed 6 bases from V and 4 bases from J; junction bases left unmatched: 7. CDR3 bases: TGTGCCAGCAGGCGTAGCGGGGGGGATCGCACCGGGGAGCTGTTTTTT. Translated: CASRRSGGDRTGELFF.

A note on this clonotype: The junction departs from germline at one end; a sequencing error may be responsible. The chain has TRBV6-1 and TRBJ2-7; D may be TRBD1 (6 bases). The germline gives CDR1 MNHNS, CDR2 SASEGT. This CDR3 has 14 residues. CDR3 in DNA: TGTGCCAGCAGTCAAGCGGACAGCCTCGACGAGCAGTACTTC. Translating gives CASSQADSLDEQYF.

This clonotype occurred a few times. The rearrangement uses TRBV30 and TRBJ1-4; D not resolved. V shed 3 bases and J shed 0 bases, with 11 bases lying between them. The CDR3 has 15 amino acids. The germline V gene has CDR1 GTSNPN and CDR2 SVGIG (reference sequence). The DNA for the CDR3 is TGTGCCTGGAGCCGGACGTTTGCAACTAATGAAAAACTGTTTTTT. Amino acid sequence: CAWSRTFATNEKLFF. Full variable domain (outside the CDR3, taken from reference TRBV30 and TRBJ1-4): SQTIHQWPATLVQPVGSPLSLECTVEGTSNPNLYWYRQAAGRGLQLLFYSVGIGQISSEVPQNLSASRPQDRQFILSSKKLLLSDSGFYLCAWSRTFATNEKLFFGSGTQLSVL.

Here the CDR3 DNA reads TGTGCCAGCGGCGCCCCCGGGACAGGGGTCCCCTACGAGCAGTACTTC. Protein product: CASGAPGTGVPYEQYF. V is TRBV12-3 or TRBV12-4 and J is TRBJ2-7; 10 nucleotides align to TRBD1. The CDR3 runs 16 residues. V lost 8 bases, J lost 2 bases, and 12 bases stayed unmatched.

This clonotype has just a few counts. This rearrangement joins TRBV20-1 to TRBJ2-7, with D perhaps TRBD2 (6 bases). This CDR3 region has 15 residues. Between the trimmed V and J ends, which lost 0 bases and 0 bases, there was a span of 12 bases. Germline V gene lookup returns CDR1 DFQATT and CDR2 SNEGSKA (reference sequence). CDR3 sequence reads: CSARDYGGTSYEQYF. The CDR3 nucleotides read TGCAGTGCTAGAGATTATGGCGGGACCTCCTACGAGCAGTACTTC.

This chain connects TRBV12-3 or TRBV12-4 to TRBJ2-7, with TRBD1 matching 8 bases. The ends lost 0 bases at V and 7 bases at J; junction bases unmatched: 5. The CDR3 length is 14 residues. CDR3: CASSLADRAREQYF. The CDR3 DNA reads as TGTGCCAGCAGTTTAGCGGACAGGGCTAGGGAGCAGTACTTC.

This clonotype was detected only a few times. The V and J genes are TRBV5-6 and TRBJ2-7; D unresolved. Trimming left V 0 bases short and J 9 bases short, with 10 bases between. The CDR3 covers 12 residues. Per the germline V gene, CDR1 is SGHDT and CDR2 is YYEEEE. The CDR3 sequence is CASSLGTAGQYF. CDR3 DNA sequence: TGTGCCAGCAGCTTGGGTACGGCCGGGCAGTACTTC.

The V and J genes are TRBV28 and TRBJ1-2, with a tentative D call TRBD1 (6 bases). Germline V gene data show CDR1 as MDHEN and CDR2 as SYDVKM. The CDR3 length is 15 residues. V was cut by 7 bases and J by 7 bases, with 22 bases left in between. In DNA form, the CDR3 reads TGTGCCAGCACTAGATGGGGCAGGGACACGTTTGGCTACACCTTC. This sequence encodes CASTRWGRDTFGYTF.

V and J are TRBV3-1 and TRBJ2-3; D remains ambiguous. Germline V gene lookup returns CDR1 LGHDT and CDR2 YNNKEL (reference sequence). The CDR3 is made up of 13 amino acids. Trimming removed 4 bases at V and 3 bases at J, with 8 bases between. The CDR3 coding sequence is TGTGCCAGCAGCCGGTATGGGACAGATACGCAGTATTTT. The encoded protein is CASSRYGTDTQYF.

The chain has TRBV9 and TRBJ2-7; 8 bases map to TRBD2. Germline CDR1 reads SGDLS; CDR2 reads YYNGEE. The CDR3 extends over 15 amino acids. With V trimmed by 4 bases and J by 6 bases, 12 bases remained unmatched. CDR3 DNA: TGTGCCAGCAGCCCCCCCGGTCGACTAGCGATCGAGCAGTACTTC. It specifies CASSPPGRLAIEQYF.

CDR3: CASSQVVHSYEQYF. The CDR3 DNA reads as TGCGCCAGCAGCCAAGTGGTTCATTCCTACGAGCAGTACTTC. The chain carries TRBV4-3 and TRBJ2-7; no firm D call. In germline, CDR1 is LGHNA, CDR2 YSLEER. V was cut by 1 base and J by 1 base, with 8 bases left in between. This CDR3 is 14 amino acids long.

J is TRBJ2-7 and V is TRBV28; D perhaps matches TRBD1 (8 bases). The CDR3 has 15 residues. Germline V gene sequence: CDR1 MDHEN, CDR2 SYDVKM. The V and J ends lost 4 bases and 5 bases respectively, with 18 bases between them. The CDR3 sequence: CASSSHRTGRDEQYF. DNA of the CDR3: TGTGCCAGCAGTTCCCACAGGACAGGGAGGGACGAGCAGTACTTC.

This clonotype was seen more than once but under ten times. V is TRBV20-1 and J is TRBJ2-1; no definite D call. This CDR3 is built from 13 residues. In germline, CDR1 is DFQATT, CDR2 SNEGSKA (reference sequence). The V end was cut by 3 bases, the J end by 10 bases, with 16 bases between. The CDR3: CSARPGHNPEQFF. The CDR3 coding sequence is TGCAGTGCTAGGCCGGGTCACAACCCGGAGCAGTTCTTC.

This clonotype was counted between two and nine times. The chain employs TRBV7-2 and TRBJ2-2, with 8 bases lining up with TRBD2. The V and J ends lost 3 bases and 7 bases, in that order; junction bases with no gene match: 7. Germline V gene lookup returns CDR1 SGHTA and CDR2 FQGNSA. The CDR3 contains 15 residues. The CDR3 protein is CASSFGGAGGGELFF. The CDR3 DNA reads TGTGCCAGCAGCTTTGGGGGCGCGGGAGGCGGGGAGCTGTTTTTT.

This clonotype was recorded a few times. The chain recombines TRBV12-3 or TRBV12-4 with TRBJ2-5, with 10 bases fitting TRBD1. V shed 6 bases, J shed 7 bases, and the junction held 11 bases outside the gene matches. This CDR3 spans 15 amino acids. The CDR3 nucleotides are TGTGCCAGCAGCCGAGAGACAGGGGGCGCGGGGACCCAGTACTTC. Protein sequence: CASSRETGGAGTQYF.

The chain links TRBV5-1 to TRBJ2-2; D ambiguous. V lost 3 bases to trimming and J lost 3 bases, with 6 bases between them. Germline CDR1 reads SGHRS; CDR2 reads YFSETQ. This CDR3 is 13 amino acids long. CDR3 loop: CASSYIDTGELFF. CDR3 sequence (DNA): TGCGCCAGCAGCTATATAGACACCGGGGAGCTGTTTTTT.

This chain connects TRBV20-1 to TRBJ1-1; D may be TRBD1 (5 bases). Germline V CDR1 and CDR2: DFQATT, SNEGSKA (reference sequence). CDR3 size: 14 residues. V was cut by 3 bases and J by 0 bases, with 11 bases left in between. CDR3 sequence reads: CSARVTALNTEAFF. The CDR3 region has the DNA TGCAGTGCTAGGGTGACAGCTTTGAACACTGAAGCTTTCTTT.

This clonotype showed up just once. The chain uses TRBV27 and TRBJ1-6, with no clear D. CDR3 length: 22 amino acids. V lost 1 base and J lost 0, with 25 bases in between. CDR1 and CDR2 from the germline V gene are MNHEY and SMNVEV (reference sequence). CDR3 loop: CASSLLSSWARSESSYNSPLHF. DNA of the CDR3: TGTGCCAGCAGTTTATTAAGTTCGTGGGCCCGCAGCGAAAGCTCCTATAATTCACCCCTCCACTTT.

The chain has TRBV6-5 and TRBJ1-6; the D gene is possibly TRBD1 (5 bases). Germline assignment: CDR1 MNHEY and CDR2 SVGAGI. CDR3 length equals 16 residues. Trimming shortened V by 3 bases and J by 0 bases, and 9 bases separated the two germline ends. The CDR3 protein is CASSYKQVSYNSPLHF. The CDR3 coding sequence is TGTGCCAGCAGTTATAAACAGGTCTCCTATAATTCACCCCTCCACTTT.

V usage is TRBV4-1 and J usage is TRBJ2-7; TRBD2 is a possible D gene (5 bases). Trimming cost V 1 base and J 3 bases, with 13 bases left between them. Germline-derived CDR1 and CDR2 are MGHRA and YSYEKL. The CDR3 spans 15 residues. The CDR3 region is CASSQVGDSLYEQYF. CDR3 sequence (DNA): TGCGCCAGCAGCCAAGTGGGAGATTCGCTCTACGAGCAGTACTTC.

The J gene is TRBJ2-5, the V gene TRBV5-1, with D tentatively TRBD1 or TRBD2 (5 bases each). Germline assignment: CDR1 SGHRS and CDR2 YFSETQ. The CDR3 sequence is 15 residues long. V was trimmed by 3 bases and J by 5 bases, leaving 17 bases between them. CDR3 DNA sequence: TGCGCCAGCAGCTCGGGTGCACTATGGGGGGAGACCCAGTACTTC. Its translation is CASSSGALWGETQYF.

The V and J genes are TRBV20-1 and TRBJ2-5, with D possibly TRBD2 on 6 matching bases. Trimming took 0 bases from V and 4 from J, leaving 15 bases between them. This CDR3 contains 15 residues. Germline-derived CDR1 and CDR2 are DFQATT and SNEGSKA (reference sequence). The CDR3 region is CSARDGTVEGETQYF. The DNA of the CDR3 is TGCAGTGCTAGAGATGGGACCGTGGAGGGAGAGACCCAGTACTTC.

This clonotype was counted only a few times. V usage is TRBV7-8 and J usage is TRBJ2-5; possibly TRBD2 for D (6 bases). V was shortened by 1 base and J by 2 bases, with 11 bases between the two germline ends. CDR1 SGHVS and CDR2 FQNEAQ come from the germline V gene. The CDR3 covers 15 residues. This chain's CDR3 is CASSLVRRAQETQYF. CDR3 bases: TGTGCCAGCAGCTTAGTAAGGAGGGCACAAGAGACCCAGTACTTC.

The chain couples TRBV7-3 to TRBJ2-7; 8 bases fit TRBD2. The CDR3 sequence is 18 residues long. Unmatched junction bases numbered 10, after V lost 0 bases and J lost 0 bases. Germline V gene sequence: CDR1 SGHTA, CDR2 FQGTGA. CDR3 amino acids: CASSLTSAGAGGSYEQYF. Here the CDR3 DNA reads TGTGCCAGCAGCTTAACGTCCGCGGGGGCGGGGGGCTCCTACGAGCAGTACTTC.

V is TRBV5-1 and J is TRBJ2-7; 9 nucleotides agree with TRBD1. There are 15 residues in the CDR3. Trimming at V came to 4 bases and at J to 7 bases, leaving 12 bases not matched to a gene. Germline CDR1 is SGHRS and CDR2 is YFSETQ. The DNA of the CDR3 is TGCGCCAGCAGCCCCGGGACAGGGTCTATAGAGGAGCAGTACTTC. Its translation: CASSPGTGSIEEQYF. Filled out from reference TRBV5-1 and TRBJ2-7, the complete variable domain reads KAGVTQTPRYLIKTRGQQVTLSCSPISGHRSVSWYQQTPGQGLQFLFEYFSETQRNKGNFPGRFSGRQFSNSRSEMNVSTLELGDSALYLCASSPGTGSIEEQYFGPGTRLTVT.